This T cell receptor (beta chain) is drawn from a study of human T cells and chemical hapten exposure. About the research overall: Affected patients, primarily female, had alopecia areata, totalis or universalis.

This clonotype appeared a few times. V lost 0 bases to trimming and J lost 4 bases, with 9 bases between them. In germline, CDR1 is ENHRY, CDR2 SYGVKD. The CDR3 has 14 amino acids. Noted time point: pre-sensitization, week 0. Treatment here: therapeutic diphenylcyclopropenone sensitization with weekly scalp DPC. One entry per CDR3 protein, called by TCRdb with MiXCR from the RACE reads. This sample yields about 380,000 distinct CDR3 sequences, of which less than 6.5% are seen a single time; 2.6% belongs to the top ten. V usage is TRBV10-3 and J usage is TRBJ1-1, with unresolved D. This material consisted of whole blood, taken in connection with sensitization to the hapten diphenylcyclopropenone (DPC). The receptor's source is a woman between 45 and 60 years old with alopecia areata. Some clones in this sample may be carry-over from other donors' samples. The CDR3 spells CAISESGMSTEAFF. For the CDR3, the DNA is TGTGCCATCAGTGAGTCGGGGATGAGCACTGAAGCTTTCTTT.